These 2 T cell receptor beta chains came from one sample sequenced in a study of T-cell reconstitution after alpha-beta-depleted transplantation in children. Library preparation (for TCRbeta) was performed with unique molecular identifiers. TCRdb fed the PCR reads into MiXCR, producing one record per CDR3 protein. The sample includes 450,000 to 600,000 distinct CDR3 sequences, under 15% of them seen just once. This specimen consisted of PBMCs, mostly from graft donor cells, obtained 360 days after TCRalphabeta/CD19-depleted stem cell transplant. These receptor sequences come from a male patient younger than 18 who had a stem cell transplant for acute myeloid leukemia, so the T cells may come from the graft donor.

This clonotype appeared once. A much bigger clone sits one base away, suggesting this may be a read error. This sequence joins TRBV5-4 and TRBJ2-1; TRBD2 agrees at 11 bases. The CDR3 is 15 residues long. The germline V gene has CDR1 SGHNT and CDR2 YYREEE (reference sequence). V shed 9 bases and J 4 bases; nucleotides not matched to a gene: 9. The CDR3 nucleotides are TGTGCCACCGGACTAGCGGGCAAACTTTACAATGAGCAGTTCTTC. It translates to CATGLAGKLYNEQFF.

At least ten counts were recorded for this clonotype. CDR3 DNA: TGCGCCAGCAGCTTGAGTCACCGCCCAGATACGCAGTATTTT. Translated: CASSLSHRPDTQYF. The chain carries TRBV5-1 and TRBJ2-3; the D is unclear. Per the germline V gene, CDR1 is SGHRS and CDR2 is YFSETQ. This CDR3 has 14 residues. The V gene lost 1 base and the J gene lost 4 bases, with 10 bases spanning the gap.